The 23 T cell receptor beta chains below were found in one sample sequenced in a study of cytomegalovirus exposure and HLA in healthy donors. PCR amplification relied on 60 Vbeta primers (plus 13 Jbeta primers). Generated by immunoSEQ multiplex PCR, the TCRdb table keeps only in-frame clones and is missing some. The table lists over 100,000 clones, almost 75% of them singletons. Sequenced material: PBMCs. The receptors here all came from a man in his forties in good health and CMV-seronegative.

V is TRBV6-5 and J is TRBJ1-1; D is ambiguous. V was trimmed by 3 bases and J by 4 bases, leaving 12 bases between them. This CDR3 is built from 14 residues. Germline-derived CDR1 and CDR2 are MNHEY and SVGAGI. CDR3 region: CASSYLGPGTEAFF. The CDR3 DNA is TGTGCCAGCAGTTATCTCGGCCCAGGCACTGAAGCTTTCTTT.

The chain couples TRBV7-8 to TRBJ1-1; weak D call: TRBD1 (6 bases). V shed 5 bases and J shed 1 base, with 11 bases lying between them. Germline V gene data show CDR1 as SGHVS and CDR2 as FQNEAQ. The CDR3 length is 14 residues. CDR3 sequence reads: CASSQGRANTEAFF. In DNA, the CDR3 is TGTGCCAGCAGCCAGGGGAGGGCGAACACTGAAGCTTTCTTT.

The rearrangement joins TRBV30 to TRBJ1-5; 7 bases fit TRBD1. Per the germline V gene, CDR1 is GTSNPN and CDR2 is SVGIG (reference sequence). The CDR3 has 20 amino acids. V was pared by 2 bases and J by 2 bases, with 21 bases of the junction left unmatched. For the CDR3, the DNA is TGTGCCTGGAGTAGCTCCCTCCAGGGACAGATATTATATTGCAATCAGCCCCAGCATTTT. Translating it yields CAWSSSLQGQILYCNQPQHF.

This chain uses TRBV6-5 with TRBJ1-2; D remains ambiguous. The CDR3 covers 12 residues. Trimming stripped 5 bases from V and 3 bases from J, with 7 bases between. Germline V gene lookup returns CDR1 MNHEY and CDR2 SVGAGI. In DNA, the CDR3 is TGTGCCAGCAGTAAAACTGACTATGGCTACACCTTC. Translating it yields CASSKTDYGYTF.

This sequence joins TRBV5-1 and TRBJ1-4; 7 nucleotides agree with TRBD1. The germline gives CDR1 SGHRS, CDR2 YFSETQ. After removal of 3 bases from V and 1 base from J, the junction contained 6 bases not matched to a gene. CDR3 size: 16 residues. As DNA, the CDR3 is TGCGCCAGCAGCTCCGGACAGGTTGGAACTAATGAAAAACTGTTTTTT. Translating gives CASSSGQVGTNEKLFF.

This chain connects TRBV19 to TRBJ1-4; 8 positions match TRBD1. The ends lost 6 bases at V and 10 bases at J; junction bases unmatched: 10. The CDR3 loop spans 14 amino acids. The germline V gene has CDR1 LNHDA and CDR2 SQIVND (reference sequence). The CDR3 reads CASRLTGDTGKLFF. The CDR3 DNA is TGTGCCAGTAGGCTGACAGGGGATACTGGAAAACTGTTTTTT.

This clone was observed a single time. The chain couples TRBV25-1 to TRBJ2-3, with TRBD1 matching over 7 bases. This CDR3 is 16 amino acids long. Trimming removed 1 base from V and 6 bases from J; junction bases left unmatched: 10. CDR1 is MGHDK and CDR2 is SYGVNS in the germline V gene. The CDR3 nucleotides read TGTGCCAGCAGTGAATCTGGGACAGTGATTTTTGATACGCAGTATTTT. This codes for CASSESGTVIFDTQYF.

This chain connects TRBV7-2 to TRBJ1-3; no reliable D call. The CDR3 consists of 18 residues. Trimming pared 5 bases from V and 6 bases from J, leaving 26 bases between. CDR1 is SGHTA and CDR2 is FQGNSA in the germline V gene. CDR3 region: CASSTPRDGLQVENTIYF. In DNA, the CDR3 is TGTGCCAGCAGCACCCCGCGAGACGGACTTCAAGTGGAAAACACCATATATTTT.

This chain links TRBV21-1 with TRBJ2-2; TRBD2 was called by the table and not checked on the DNA. TRBV21-1 is shown as a pseudogene. CDR3 length: 21 residues. CDR3 sequence (DNA): TGTGCCAGCAGCAAAGGCCTCGAACGCCTACAATCTAAACGGGGCACCGGGGAGCTGTTTTTT. Its protein is CASSKGLERLQSKRGTGELFF.

The gene calls are TRBV30 and TRBJ2-5; 7 nucleotides line up with TRBD1. The V gene's germline CDR1 is GTSNPN and CDR2 SVGIG (reference sequence). The CDR3 contains 16 residues. The J segment lost 4 bases and the V segment lost 5 bases, leaving 16 bases of the junction unmatched. The CDR3 DNA reads as TGTGCCTGGGACAGAAGCGGCAGGGGGAAGGGAGAGACCCAGTACTTC. This codes for CAWDRSGRGKGETQYF.

V is TRBV15 and J is TRBJ1-1, with TRBD1 identical over 7 bases. Trimming at V came to 0 bases and at J to 10 bases, leaving 5 bases not matched to a gene. This CDR3 contains 13 residues. Germline loops: CDR1 LNHNV, CDR2 YYDKDF (reference sequence). This chain's CDR3 is CATSREQGGGAFF. The CDR3, as DNA: TGTGCCACCAGCAGAGAACAAGGGGGCGGAGCTTTCTTT.

V is TRBV25-1 and J is TRBJ2-1; D unclear. The CDR3 length is 14 residues. Germline CDR1 MGHDK, CDR2 SYGVNS. V lost 10 bases and J 2 bases, leaving 15 bases between the germline ends. CDR3 residues: CATRPGTPYNEQFF. For the CDR3, the DNA is TGTGCCACCCGCCCCGGTACCCCCTACAATGAGCAGTTCTTC.

This clone was seen a single time. The V call is TRBV9, the J call TRBJ2-5, with D hard to call. CDR1 and CDR2 from the germline V gene are SGDLS and YYNGEE. V lost 0 bases to trimming and J lost 2 bases, with 8 bases between them. The CDR3 contains 14 residues. CDR3 bases: TGTGCCAGCAGCGTAGTTCCAACTCAAGAGACCCAGTACTTC. The encoded protein is CASSVVPTQETQYF.

The chain couples TRBV2 to TRBJ2-3; possibly TRBD1 for D (6 bases). With 6 bases removed from V and 1 base from J, the gap between germline ends came to 11 bases. CDR1 SNHLY and CDR2 FYNNEI come from the germline V gene. The CDR3 loop spans 14 amino acids. The CDR3 sequence: CASRQGWGTDTQYF. The CDR3 region has the DNA TGTGCCAGCAGACAGGGTTGGGGCACAGATACGCAGTATTTT.

Comments on this clone: Distinct nucleotide sequences in the sample also encode this CDR3. This rearrangement joins TRBV14 to TRBJ1-1; D remains ambiguous. The V gene lost 3 bases and the J gene lost 2 bases, with 10 bases spanning the gap. Per the germline V gene, CDR1 is SGHDN and CDR2 is FVKESK. CDR3 length: 14 residues. The CDR3 is CASSQLTPNTEAFF. CDR3 DNA sequence: TGTGCCAGCAGCCAGCTGACACCAAACACTGAAGCTTTCTTT.

V is TRBV28 and J is TRBJ1-2; no reliable D call. CDR1 and CDR2 (germline): MDHEN, SYDVKM. Trimming pared 7 bases from V and 5 bases from J, leaving 14 bases between. CDR3 size: 13 residues. CDR3 nucleotides: TGTGCCAGCACCCTTCAAGTGGAGTATGGCTACACCTTC. It codes for CASTLQVEYGYTF.

This clone was observed a few times. The junction departs from the called germline gene at one end, perhaps through a read error. This chain links TRBV7-9 with TRBJ1-1; 7 positions match TRBD1. The V gene's germline CDR1 is SEHNR and CDR2 FQNEAQ (reference sequence). This CDR3 contains 16 residues. CDR3 coding DNA: TGTTCCAGCAGCTCGACAGGGCAGTCCTCTGGAACTGAAGCTTTCTTT. Amino acid sequence: CSSSSTGQSSGTEAFF.

The chain links TRBV6-5 to TRBJ1-3, with D perhaps matching TRBD1 (5 bases). This CDR3 region has 16 residues. The V end was cut by 2 bases, the J end by 2 bases, with 13 bases between. Germline lookup yields CDR1 MNHEY and CDR2 SVGAGI. CDR3 bases: TGTGCCAGCAGTTACGGGGGGATAATGGCTGGAAACACCATATATTTT. Protein sequence: CASSYGGIMAGNTIYF.

In its sample, this clone was seen once. This chain connects TRBV30 to TRBJ1-3; D is ambiguous. With 1 base removed from V and 1 base from J, the gap between germline ends came to 11 bases. CDR1 and CDR2 (germline): GTSNPN, SVGIG (reference sequence). The CDR3 contains 15 residues. CDR3 DNA sequence: TGTGCCTGGAGTGCGGTAGGAGGATCTGGAAACACCATATATTTT. Encoded protein: CAWSAVGGSGNTIYF. The complete variable domain, with remaining parts taken from reference TRBV30 and TRBJ1-3, reads SQTIHQWPATLVQPVGSPLSLECTVEGTSNPNLYWYRQAAGRGLQLLFYSVGIGQISSEVPQNLSASRPQDRQFILSSKKLLLSDSGFYLCAWSAVGGSGNTIYFGEGSWLTVV.

The rearrangement joins TRBV2 to TRBJ2-3; the D gene is possibly TRBD2 (7 bases). Trimming stripped 8 bases from V and 3 bases from J, with 15 bases between. The CDR3 sequence is 14 residues long. CDR1 and CDR2 (germline): SNHLY, FYNNEI. The CDR3 spells CASGRAGATDTQYF. The CDR3 nucleotides are TGTGCCAGCGGTCGGGCGGGGGCAACAGATACGCAGTATTTT.

This clone was detected only a few times. The chain links TRBV6-5 to TRBJ2-1; perhaps TRBD2 as D (5 bases). V dropped 6 bases and J dropped 0 bases, with 12 bases sitting between them. The germline V gene encodes CDR1 MNHEY and CDR2 SVGAGI. The CDR3 runs to 15 residues. The CDR3 DNA follows: TGTGCCAGCAGAAACTCGGGGTACTCCTACAATGAGCAGTTCTTC. Its translation is CASRNSGYSYNEQFF.

This chain connects TRBV7-9 to TRBJ1-2; D not certain. The CDR3 spans 14 residues. Germline lookup yields CDR1 SEHNR and CDR2 FQNEAQ (reference sequence). V lost 5 bases, J lost 0 bases, and 10 bases lay in between. The CDR3, as DNA: TGTGCCAGCAGCCCCGACCTAGCTAACTATGGCTACACCTTC. Translating it yields CASSPDLANYGYTF. Combining the CDR3 with reference TRBV7-9 and TRBJ1-2 gives the whole variable domain DTGVSQNPRHKITKRGQNVTFRCDPISEHNRLYWYRQTLGQGPEFLTYFQNEAQLEKSRLLSDRFSAERPKGSFSTLEIQRTEQGDSAMYLCASSPDLANYGYTFGSGTRLTVV.

CDR3 DNA: TGTGCCAGCAGCACGACAGGGGGATCCTACGAGCAGTACTTC. The encoded protein is CASSTTGGSYEQYF. This chain joins TRBV7-6 and TRBJ2-7; 9 nucleotides match TRBD1. The CDR3 contains 14 residues. Trimming cost V 5 bases and J 1 base; bases outside gene matches: 3. Per the germline V gene, CDR1 is SGHVS and CDR2 is FNYEAQ.